This entry describes one T cell receptor beta chain. The repertoire was sequenced with immunoSEQ multiplex PCR; TCRdb's copy has only in-frame clones and lacks some. The sample yields about 35,000 clones, more than 80% seen once. The data were taken from a study of blood T cell repertoires in COVID-19. Study context: Sites across the United States, Italy and Spain contributed samples from acute and convalescent COVID-19. Nucleic acid was either cDNA or gDNA, and it came from T cells, B-cell-depleted T cells, or PBMCs.

This CDR3 contains 15 residues. V lost 3 bases and J 1 base, leaving 7 bases between the germline ends. CDR1 is MNHNS, CDR2 SASEGT, per germline. The sequenced sample was peripheral blood. The sequence was obtained from a man in his fifties or sixties in a cohort sampled during active COVID-19. V is TRBV6-1 and J is TRBJ1-6, with D unclear. CDR3 residues: CASSEVGSYNSPLHF. Written as DNA, the CDR3 is TGTGCCAGCAGTGAGGTCGGGTCCTATAATTCACCCCTCCACTTT.